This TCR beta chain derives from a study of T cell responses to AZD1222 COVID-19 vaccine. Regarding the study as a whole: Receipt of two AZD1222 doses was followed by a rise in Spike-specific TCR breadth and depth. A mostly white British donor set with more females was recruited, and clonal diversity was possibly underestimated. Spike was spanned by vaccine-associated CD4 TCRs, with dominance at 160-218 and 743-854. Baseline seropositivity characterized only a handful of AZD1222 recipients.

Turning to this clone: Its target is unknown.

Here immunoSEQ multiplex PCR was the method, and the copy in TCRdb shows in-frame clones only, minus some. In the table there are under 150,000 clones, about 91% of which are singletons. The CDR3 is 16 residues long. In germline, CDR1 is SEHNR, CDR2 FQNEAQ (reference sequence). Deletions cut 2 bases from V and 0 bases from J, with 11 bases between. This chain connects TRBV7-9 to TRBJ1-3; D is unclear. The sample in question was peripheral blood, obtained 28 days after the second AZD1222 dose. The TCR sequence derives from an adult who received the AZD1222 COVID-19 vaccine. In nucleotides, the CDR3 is TGTGCCAGCAGCTTAAGAGACCTAAGCTCTGGAAACACCATATATTTT. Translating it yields CASSLRDLSSGNTIYF.